One and the same sample provided the 7 T cell receptor beta chains below, sequenced in a study of vaccination and CD4 T cells after COVID-19. Cultured CD4+ T cell DNA underwent sequencing with the Oncomine TCR Beta short-read assay. A single record per CDR3 protein comes from TCRdb applying MiXCR to the PCR reads. Of 22,000 or so distinct CDR3 sequences listed, around a third are singletons. Treatment denoted: roughly ten-day PBMC culture with coronavirus spike peptide pools or control peptides (ViraFEST assay). No antigen is known for these receptors. The sample comprised cultured CD4+ T cells from blood. The receptors come from a human donor with COVID-19.

The table lists this clonotype with a count of one. The rearrangement joins TRBV5-6 to TRBJ2-2; 11 nucleotides match TRBD1. The V gene's germline CDR1 is SGHDT and CDR2 YYEEEE. The CDR3 is 15 amino acids. With 5 bases clipped from V and 5 bases from J, the junction kept 5 bases outside the gene matches. Here the CDR3 reads CASSKDRGQTGELFF. In DNA form, the CDR3 reads TGTGCCAGCAGTAAGGACAGGGGGCAAACCGGGGAGCTGTTTTTT.

Judged by abundance, this clonotype is medium-sized. This chain links TRBV19 with TRBJ1-2; 7 bases fit TRBD1. The CDR3 is 13 amino acids. Germline-derived CDR1 and CDR2 are LNHDA and SQIVND (reference sequence). The V gene end was trimmed by 11 bases and the J gene end by 4 bases; junction bases not matched to a gene: 10. CDR3 amino acids: CAASPGQFYGYTF. CDR3 nucleotides: TGTGCCGCATCTCCGGGACAGTTCTATGGCTACACCTTC.

This clonotype showed up just a few times. The chain joins TRBV5-1 to TRBJ2-2; weak D call: TRBD1 (6 bases). The germline CDR1 and CDR2 sequences are SGHRS and YFSETQ. This CDR3 has 15 amino acids. The V and J ends lost 0 bases and 5 bases respectively, with 11 bases between them. DNA for the CDR3: TGCGCCAGCAGCTTGGATGGACAGCCTACCGGGGAGCTGTTTTTT. This translates into CASSLDGQPTGELFF. The full variable domain, its missing parts supplied by reference TRBV5-1 and TRBJ2-2, is KAGVTQTPRYLIKTRGQQVTLSCSPISGHRSVSWYQQTPGQGLQFLFEYFSETQRNKGNFPGRFSGRQFSNSRSEMNVSTLELGDSALYLCASSLDGQPTGELFFGEGSRLTVL.

This chain uses TRBV24-1 with TRBJ2-5; D ambiguous. Germline CDR1 is KGHDR and CDR2 is SFDVKD. The V and J ends lost 1 base and 5 bases respectively, with 7 bases between them. CDR3 length equals 13 residues. CDR3: CATSDFGDETQYF. The CDR3 nucleotides read TGTGCCACCAGTGATTTTGGGGATGAGACCCAGTACTTC.

This chain joins TRBV6-1 and TRBJ1-5; 8 nucleotides align to TRBD1. The CDR3 extends over 16 amino acids. Germline assignment: CDR1 MNHNS and CDR2 SASEGT. V gave up 6 bases and J gave up 4 bases; unmatched junction bases: 11. This CDR3 reads CASSAQTGVPNQPQHF. The CDR3 coding sequence is TGTGCCAGCAGCGCCCAGACAGGGGTTCCTAATCAGCCCCAGCATTTT.

The rearrangement uses TRBV7-3 and TRBJ1-2; 7 bases align to TRBD1. The CDR3 loop spans 15 amino acids. Germline V gives CDR1 SGHTA, CDR2 FQGTGA. The J segment lost 3 bases and the V segment lost 5 bases, leaving 9 bases of the junction unmatched. The CDR3 region is CASSQEGQPYYGYTF. For the CDR3, the DNA is TGTGCCAGCAGCCAGGAGGGACAGCCTTACTATGGCTACACCTTC.

The chain is built from TRBV10-3 and TRBJ2-5; TRBD2 matches at 9 bases. Germline V CDR1 and CDR2: ENHRY, SYGVKD. The CDR3 has 15 residues. V dropped 3 bases and J dropped 1; count of bases not matched to a gene: 3. CDR3 residues: CAISDRRGGQETQYF. In nucleotides, the CDR3 is TGTGCCATCAGTGACAGGCGGGGGGGCCAAGAGACCCAGTACTTC.